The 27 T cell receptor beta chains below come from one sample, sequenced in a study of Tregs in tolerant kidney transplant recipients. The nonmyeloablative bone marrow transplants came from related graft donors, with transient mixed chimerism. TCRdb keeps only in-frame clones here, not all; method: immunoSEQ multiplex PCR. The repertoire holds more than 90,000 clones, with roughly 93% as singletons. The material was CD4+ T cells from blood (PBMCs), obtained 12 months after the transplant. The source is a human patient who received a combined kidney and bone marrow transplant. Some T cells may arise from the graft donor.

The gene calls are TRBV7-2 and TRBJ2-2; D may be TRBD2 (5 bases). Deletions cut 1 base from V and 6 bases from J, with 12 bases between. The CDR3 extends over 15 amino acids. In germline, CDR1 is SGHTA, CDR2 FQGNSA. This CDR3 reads CASSLGSLVPGELFF. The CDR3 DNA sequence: TGTGCCAGCAGCTTAGGGTCACTAGTCCCCGGGGAGCTGTTTTTT.

The CDR3, as DNA: TGCGCCAGCAGCTTGGGGCAGTACTACGAGCAGTACTTC. Residues: CASSLGQYYEQYF. The V gene is TRBV5-1, the J gene TRBJ2-5; D is undetermined. The J call may be faulty, since TRBJ2-7 better matches the DNA end. Germline CDR1 and CDR2: SGHRS and YFSETQ. The CDR3 is 13 amino acids.

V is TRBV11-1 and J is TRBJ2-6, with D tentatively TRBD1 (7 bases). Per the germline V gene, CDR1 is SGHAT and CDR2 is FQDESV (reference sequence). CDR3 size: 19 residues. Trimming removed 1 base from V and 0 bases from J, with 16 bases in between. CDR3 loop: CASSLDPGGFLSGANVLTF. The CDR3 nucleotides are TGTGCCAGCAGCTTAGATCCAGGGGGGTTCCTCTCTGGGGCCAACGTCCTGACTTTC.

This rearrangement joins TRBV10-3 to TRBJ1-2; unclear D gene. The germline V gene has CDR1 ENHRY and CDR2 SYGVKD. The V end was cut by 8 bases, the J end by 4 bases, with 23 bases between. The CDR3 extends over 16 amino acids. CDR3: CAIATGMADTSYGYTF. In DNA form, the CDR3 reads TGTGCCATCGCTACCGGGATGGCAGATACTTCCTATGGCTACACCTTC.

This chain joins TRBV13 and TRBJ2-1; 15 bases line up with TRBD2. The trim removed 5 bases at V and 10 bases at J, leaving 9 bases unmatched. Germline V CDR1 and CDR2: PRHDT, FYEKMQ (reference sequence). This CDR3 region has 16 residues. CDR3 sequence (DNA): TGTGCCAGCAGCGCCCCCGGGACTAGCGGGAGGCGGGAGCAGTTCTTC. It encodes CASSAPGTSGRREQFF.

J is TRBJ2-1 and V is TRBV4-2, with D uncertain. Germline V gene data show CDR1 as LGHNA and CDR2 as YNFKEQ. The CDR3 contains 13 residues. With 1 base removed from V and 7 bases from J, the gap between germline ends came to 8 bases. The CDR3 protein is CASSQARRNEQFF. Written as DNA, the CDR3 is TGTGCCAGCAGCCAAGCGCGCCGGAATGAGCAGTTCTTC.

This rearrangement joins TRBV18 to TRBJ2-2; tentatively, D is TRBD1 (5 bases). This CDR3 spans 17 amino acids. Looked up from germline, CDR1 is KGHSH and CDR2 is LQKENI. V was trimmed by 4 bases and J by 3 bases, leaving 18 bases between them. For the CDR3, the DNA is TGTGCCAGCTCACAATTTGCGACTCAAGGGGACACCGGGGAGCTGTTTTTT. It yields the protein CASSQFATQGDTGELFF.

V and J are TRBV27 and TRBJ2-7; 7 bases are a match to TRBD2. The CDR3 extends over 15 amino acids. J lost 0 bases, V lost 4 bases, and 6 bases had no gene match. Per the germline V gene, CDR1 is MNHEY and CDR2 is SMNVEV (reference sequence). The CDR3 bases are TGTGCCAGCAGTTCCCCTAGCGGTTACTCCTACGAGCAGTACTTC. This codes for CASSSPSGYSYEQYF.

The chain's CDR3 is CASSLGGTANNEQFF. The CDR3 DNA reads TGCGCCAGCAGTCTGGGGGGAACGGCGAACAATGAGCAGTTCTTC. The rearrangement links TRBV5-1 to TRBJ2-1, with D perhaps TRBD2 (6 bases). The V end was cut by 5 bases, the J end by 5 bases, with 17 bases between. Germline CDR1 and CDR2: SGHRS and YFSETQ. The length of the CDR3 is 15 residues.

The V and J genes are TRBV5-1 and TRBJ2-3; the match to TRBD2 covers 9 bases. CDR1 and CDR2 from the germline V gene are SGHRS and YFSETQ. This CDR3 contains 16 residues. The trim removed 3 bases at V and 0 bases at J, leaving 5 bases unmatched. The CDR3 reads CASSSGLAISTDTQYF. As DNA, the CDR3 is TGCGCCAGCAGCTCGGGACTAGCAATCAGCACAGATACGCAGTATTTT.

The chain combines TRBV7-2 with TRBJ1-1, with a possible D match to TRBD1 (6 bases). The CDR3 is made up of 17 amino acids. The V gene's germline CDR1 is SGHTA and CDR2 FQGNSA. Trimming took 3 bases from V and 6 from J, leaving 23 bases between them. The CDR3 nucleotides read TGTGCCAGCAGCTTCCAGGGGCCGGGTTGGGGTTATGCTGAAGCTTTCTTT. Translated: CASSFQGPGWGYAEAFF.

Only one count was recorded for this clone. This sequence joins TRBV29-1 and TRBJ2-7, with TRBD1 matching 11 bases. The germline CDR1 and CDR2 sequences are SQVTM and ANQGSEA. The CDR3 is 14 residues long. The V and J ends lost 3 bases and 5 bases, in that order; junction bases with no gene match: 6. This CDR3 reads CSVEAGTGGNEQYF. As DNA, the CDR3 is TGCAGCGTTGAGGCCGGGACAGGGGGAAACGAGCAGTACTTC.

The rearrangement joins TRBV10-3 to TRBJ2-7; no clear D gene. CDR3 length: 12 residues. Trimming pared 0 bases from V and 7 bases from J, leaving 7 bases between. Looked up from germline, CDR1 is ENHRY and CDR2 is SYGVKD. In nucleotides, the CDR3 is TGTGCCATCAGTGAGTCGAGCGCGGAGCAGTACTTC. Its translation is CAISESSAEQYF.

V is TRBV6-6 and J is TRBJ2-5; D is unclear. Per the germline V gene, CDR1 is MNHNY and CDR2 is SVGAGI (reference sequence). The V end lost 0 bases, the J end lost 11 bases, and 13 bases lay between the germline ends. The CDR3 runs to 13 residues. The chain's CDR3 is CASSYSATLEQYF. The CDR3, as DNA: TGTGCCAGCAGTTACTCCGCAACGTTGGAGCAGTACTTC.

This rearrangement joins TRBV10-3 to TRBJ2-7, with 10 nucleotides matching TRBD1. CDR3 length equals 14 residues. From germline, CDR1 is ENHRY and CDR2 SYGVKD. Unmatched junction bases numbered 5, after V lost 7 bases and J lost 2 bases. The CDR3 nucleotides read TGTGCCATCACTCGACAGGGGGCGGCCTACGAGCAGTACTTC. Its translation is CAITRQGAAYEQYF.

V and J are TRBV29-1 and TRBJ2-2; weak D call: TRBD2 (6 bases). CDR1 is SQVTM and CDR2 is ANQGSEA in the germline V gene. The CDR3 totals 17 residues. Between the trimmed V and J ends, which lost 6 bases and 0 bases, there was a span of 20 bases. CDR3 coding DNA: TGCAGCGTCCGACCCCTTGACGGAGGGACGAACACCGGGGAGCTGTTTTTT. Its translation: CSVRPLDGGTNTGELFF.

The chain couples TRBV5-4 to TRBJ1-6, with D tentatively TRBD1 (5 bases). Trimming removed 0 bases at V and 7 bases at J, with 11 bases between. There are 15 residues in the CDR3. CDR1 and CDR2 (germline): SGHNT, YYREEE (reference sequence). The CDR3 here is CASSLGGTENSPLHF. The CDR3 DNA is TGTGCCAGCAGCTTGGGCGGGACGGAAAATTCACCCCTCCACTTT. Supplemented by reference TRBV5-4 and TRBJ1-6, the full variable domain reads ETGVTQSPTHLIKTRGQQVTLRCSSQSGHNTVSWYQQALGQGPQFIFQYYREEENGRGNFPPRFSGLQFPNYSSELNVNALELDDSALYLCASSLGGTENSPLHFGNGTRLTVT.

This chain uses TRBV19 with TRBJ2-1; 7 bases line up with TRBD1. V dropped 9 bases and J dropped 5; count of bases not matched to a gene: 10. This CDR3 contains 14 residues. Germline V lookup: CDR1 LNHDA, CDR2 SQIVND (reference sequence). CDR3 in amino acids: CASAPQTGDNEQFF. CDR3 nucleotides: TGTGCCAGCGCGCCCCAAACAGGGGACAATGAGCAGTTCTTC.

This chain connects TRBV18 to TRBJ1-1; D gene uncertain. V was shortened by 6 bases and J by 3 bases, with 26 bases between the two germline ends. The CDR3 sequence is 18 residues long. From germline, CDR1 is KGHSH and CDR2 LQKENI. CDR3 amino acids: CASSPRSGGGMMDTEAFF. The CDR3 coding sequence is TGTGCCAGCTCCCCTCGATCGGGAGGAGGCATGATGGACACTGAAGCTTTCTTT.

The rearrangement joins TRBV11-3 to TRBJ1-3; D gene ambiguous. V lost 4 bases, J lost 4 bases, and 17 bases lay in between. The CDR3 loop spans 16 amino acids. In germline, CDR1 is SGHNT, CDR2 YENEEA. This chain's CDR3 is CASSSTPLGGGNTIYF. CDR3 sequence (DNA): TGTGCCAGCAGCTCCACACCTCTGGGAGGCGGAAACACCATATATTTT.

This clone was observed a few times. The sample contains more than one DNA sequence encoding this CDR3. This CDR3 is CASPYSALTDTQYF. The DNA for the CDR3 is TGTGCAAGTCCTTATAGCGCTCTCACAGATACGCAGTATTTT. This sequence joins TRBV12-2 and TRBJ2-3; the table's D gene call, TRBD2, was not cross checked with the DNA. TRBV12-2 is flagged as a pseudogene. CDR3 length equals 14 residues.

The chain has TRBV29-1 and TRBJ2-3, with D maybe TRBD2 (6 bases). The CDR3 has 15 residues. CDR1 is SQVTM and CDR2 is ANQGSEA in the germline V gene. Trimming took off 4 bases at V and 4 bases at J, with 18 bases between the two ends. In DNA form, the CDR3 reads TGCAGCGTTGTAGGAGGACGCGGGGTGGCAGATACGCAGTATTTT. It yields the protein CSVVGGRGVADTQYF.

CDR3 DNA sequence: TGTGCCAGCAGTGAGGGAACCACGGGGTATGGCTACACCTTC. Residues: CASSEGTTGYGYTF. The chain has TRBV6-1 and TRBJ1-2; no clear D. Trimming removed 3 bases at V and 5 bases at J, with 13 bases between. CDR1 is MNHNS and CDR2 is SASEGT in the germline V gene. The CDR3 has 14 amino acids.

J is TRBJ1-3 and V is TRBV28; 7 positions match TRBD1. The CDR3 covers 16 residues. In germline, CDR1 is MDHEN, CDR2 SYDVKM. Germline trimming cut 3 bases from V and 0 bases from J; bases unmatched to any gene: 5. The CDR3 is CASSFDRVSSGNTIYF. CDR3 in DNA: TGTGCCAGCAGTTTTGACAGGGTTAGCTCTGGAAACACCATATATTTT.

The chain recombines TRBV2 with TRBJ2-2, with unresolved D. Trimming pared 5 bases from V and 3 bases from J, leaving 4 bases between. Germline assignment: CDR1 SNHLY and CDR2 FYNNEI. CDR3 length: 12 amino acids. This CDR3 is CASSSDTGELFF. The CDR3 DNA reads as TGTGCCAGCAGTTCTGACACCGGGGAGCTGTTTTTT.

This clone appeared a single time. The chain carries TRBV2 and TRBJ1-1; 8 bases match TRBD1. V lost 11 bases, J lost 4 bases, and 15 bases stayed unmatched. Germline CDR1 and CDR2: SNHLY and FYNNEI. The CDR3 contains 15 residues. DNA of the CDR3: TGTGCCGCCGCAGGGGACAGGACCTTGGGCACTGAAGCTTTCTTT. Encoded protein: CAAAGDRTLGTEAFF.

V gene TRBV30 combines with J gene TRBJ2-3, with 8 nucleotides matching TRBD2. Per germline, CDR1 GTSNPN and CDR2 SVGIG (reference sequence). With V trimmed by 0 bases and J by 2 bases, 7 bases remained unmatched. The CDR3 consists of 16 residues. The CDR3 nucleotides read TGTGCCTGGAGTGTACTTGGCGGGGGGACCACAGATACGCAGTATTTT. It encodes CAWSVLGGGTTDTQYF.